Below, 8 T cell receptor beta chains from the same sample are listed, as sequenced in a study of monozygotic twins with inflammatory bowel disease. TCRdb derives one entry per CDR3 protein from the 5' RACE reads, leaving out DNA. The table gives 400,000 to 500,000 distinct CDR3 sequences; the top ten clones make up 2% to 3% of it. The sequenced sample consisted of blood. These receptors came from a human donor with ulcerative colitis or Crohn's disease, or a healthy co-twin of an affected twin (not recorded which).

The chain carries TRBV5-8 and TRBJ1-5; TCRdb returns TRBD1, unconfirmable since there is no DNA. This CDR3 spans 14 amino acids. The germline V gene has CDR1 SGHTS and CDR2 YDEGEE. CDR3 sequence reads: CASSLRGGNQPQHF.

This chain joins TRBV27 and TRBJ1-5; lacking DNA, the TRBD1 call made by TCRdb goes unchecked. The germline V gene encodes CDR1 MNHEY and CDR2 SMNVEV (reference sequence). This CDR3 region has 19 residues. The chain's CDR3 is CASSSRWRQGGNSNQPQHF.

This CDR3 reads CASSSSGGALSNSYNEQFF. V usage is TRBV7-6 and J usage is TRBJ2-1; TCRdb names TRBD1, which stays unverified in the absence of DNA. Germline-derived CDR1 and CDR2 are SGHVS and FNYEAQ. The CDR3 runs to 19 residues.

The gene calls are TRBV10-3 and TRBJ1-2; the D gene TCRdb calls, TRBD1, cannot be checked with no DNA. Looked up from germline, CDR1 is ENHRY and CDR2 is SYGVKD. The CDR3 extends over 15 amino acids. This CDR3 is CAIKPDRGPLYGYTF.

This rearrangement joins TRBV5-1 to TRBJ2-1; TCRdb lists TRBD1, though no DNA is available to test this call. The CDR3 runs 16 residues. Germline assignment: CDR1 SGHRS and CDR2 YFSETQ. CDR3 region: CASSLVGGGPYNEQFF.

The V and J genes are TRBV20-1 and TRBJ2-7; the TCRdb call, TRBD2, lacks DNA for checking. CDR3 size: 14 residues. Germline V gene sequence: CDR1 DFQATT, CDR2 SNEGSKA (reference sequence). The CDR3 protein is CSARGDLSSYEQYF.

The V call is TRBV11-2, the J call TRBJ2-2. This CDR3 has 17 amino acids. CDR1 is SGHAT, CDR2 FQNNGV, per germline. The CDR3 protein is CASSLEGSGYMGGELFF.

This rearrangement joins TRBV20-1 to TRBJ2-7; without DNA, the TCRdb call of TRBD1 cannot be checked. The CDR3 has 15 residues. The germline CDR1 and CDR2 sequences are DFQATT and SNEGSKA (reference sequence). The CDR3 sequence: CSARGQGAGPHEQYF.